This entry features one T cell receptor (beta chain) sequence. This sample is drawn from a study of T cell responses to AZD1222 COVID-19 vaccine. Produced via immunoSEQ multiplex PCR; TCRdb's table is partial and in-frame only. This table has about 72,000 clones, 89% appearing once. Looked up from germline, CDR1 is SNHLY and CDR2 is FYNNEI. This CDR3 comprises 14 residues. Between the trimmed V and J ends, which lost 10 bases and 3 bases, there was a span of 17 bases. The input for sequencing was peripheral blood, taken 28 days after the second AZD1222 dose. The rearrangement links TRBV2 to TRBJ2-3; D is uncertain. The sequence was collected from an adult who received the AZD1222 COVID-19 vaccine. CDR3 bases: TGTGCCATCATCCAGGACGGTGCGACAGATACGCAGTATTTT. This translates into CAIIQDGATDTQYF.